The 15 T cell receptor beta chains in this list originate from one sample, sequenced in a study of early T cells in non-severe SARS-CoV-2 infection. A single record per CDR3 protein comes from TCRdb applying MiXCR to the 5' RACE reads. The data hold approximately 88,000 distinct CDR3 sequences, with roughly 13% observed a single time. Sequences were obtained from whole blood. The receptors originated from an adult who was a healthcare worker with PCR-confirmed SARS-CoV-2 infection or an uninfected control (not recorded which).

A note on this clonotype: The conserved phenylalanine or tryptophan is not found at the CDR3 terminus, so this likely reflects a read error. The chain couples TRBV29-1 to TRBJ2-7; no firm D call. Germline V gives CDR1 SQVTM, CDR2 ANQGSEA. Trimming stripped 7 bases from V and 4 bases from J, with 14 bases between. The CDR3 contains 12 residues. As DNA, the CDR3 is TGCAGCGCCGTGTGGGGTATTTACGAGCAGTACTCC. It encodes CSAVWGIYEQYS.

This clonotype showed up just a few times. This chain uses TRBV5-8 with TRBJ2-7; 8 nucleotides align to TRBD1. CDR3 length: 12 residues. Germline trimming cut 4 bases from V and 5 bases from J; bases unmatched to any gene: 2. The V gene's germline CDR1 is SGHTS and CDR2 YDEGEE. CDR3 in amino acids: CASSPQGDEQYF. The CDR3 DNA sequence: TGTGCCAGCAGCCCACAGGGGGACGAGCAGTACTTC.

The rearrangement uses TRBV20-1 and TRBJ2-5; 7 nucleotides align to TRBD2. Germline lookup yields CDR1 DFQATT and CDR2 SNEGSKA (reference sequence). The CDR3 runs 13 residues. The ends lost 3 bases at V and 1 base at J; junction bases unmatched: 2. The CDR3 region has the DNA TGCAGTGCTAGTCGGACTAGCCAAGAGACCCAGTACTTC. Translation gives CSASRTSQETQYF.

This clonotype was picked up many times. The V and J genes are TRBV20-1 and TRBJ1-5, with TRBD1 matching 8 bases. The V gene's germline CDR1 is DFQATT and CDR2 SNEGSKA (reference sequence). The CDR3 totals 17 residues. V gave up 4 bases and J gave up 4 bases; unmatched junction bases: 15. The CDR3 loop reads CSATRGLSPSRNQPQHF. As DNA, the CDR3 is TGCAGTGCTACCAGGGGGCTATCCCCCTCAAGAAATCAGCCCCAGCATTTT.

This clonotype has at least ten counts. This chain uses TRBV7-2 with TRBJ1-5, with 7 bases that match TRBD1. Germline CDR1 and CDR2: SGHTA and FQGNSA. V shed 5 bases and J 11 bases; nucleotides not matched to a gene: 9. The CDR3 extends over 13 amino acids. CDR3 region: CASSPDRFRAQHF. CDR3 nucleotides: TGTGCCAGCAGCCCGGACAGGTTTAGAGCCCAGCATTTT.

This clonotype was picked up many times. The V call is TRBV5-4, the J call TRBJ1-5, with 8 nucleotides matching TRBD1. The CDR3 consists of 14 residues. Germline loops: CDR1 SGHNT, CDR2 YYREEE (reference sequence). With V trimmed by 0 bases and J by 4 bases, 0 bases remained unmatched. CDR3 DNA sequence: TGTGCCAGCAGCTTGGACAGGGGGAATCAGCCCCAGCATTTT. Protein: CASSLDRGNQPQHF.

This clonotype was found many times. This chain links TRBV18 with TRBJ1-5; D perhaps matches TRBD1 (5 bases). The germline V gene has CDR1 KGHSH and CDR2 LQKENI. CDR3 length equals 16 residues. The ends were cut back, 0 bases at V and 7 bases at J, with 16 bases in the middle. The CDR3 bases are TGTGCCAGCTCACCACCCTCAGGGTCCGGATTGCAGCCCCAGCATTTT. Translating gives CASSPPSGSGLQPQHF. Full variable domain (outside the CDR3, taken from reference TRBV18 and TRBJ1-5): NAGVMQNPRHLVRRRGQEARLRCSPMKGHSHVYWYRQLPEEGLKFMVYLQKENIIDESGMPKERFSAEFPKEGPSILRIQQVVRGDSAAYFCASSPPSGSGLQPQHFGDGTRLSIL.

The chain has TRBV29-1 and TRBJ2-5; D may be TRBD1 or TRBD2 (5 bases each). There are 13 residues in the CDR3. Germline CDR1 SQVTM, CDR2 ANQGSEA. V shed 3 bases and J shed 3 bases, with 11 bases lying between them. Here the CDR3 reads CSVDQGRKETQYF. The CDR3 region has the DNA TGCAGCGTTGACCAGGGACGAAAAGAGACCCAGTACTTC.

CDR3 coding DNA: TGTGCCAGCAGCTACACCCCGCAGGGATTGAGGCAGTACTTC. Its translation: CASSYTPQGLRQYF. This chain links TRBV7-9 with TRBJ2-7; D might be TRBD1 (5 bases). There are 14 residues in the CDR3. In germline, CDR1 is SEHNR, CDR2 FQNEAQ (reference sequence). Between the trimmed V and J ends, which lost 4 bases and 9 bases, there was a span of 19 bases.

A few counts support this clonotype. The rearrangement uses TRBV9 and TRBJ2-7, with 11 positions matching TRBD1. The CDR3 loop spans 15 amino acids. V trimming: 0 bases; J trimming: 5 bases; junction bases outside the gene matches: 4. The germline V gene encodes CDR1 SGDLS and CDR2 YYNGEE. CDR3 DNA: TGTGCCAGCAGCGTAGGAGGACAGGGGGCCCACGAGCAGTACTTC. Encoded protein: CASSVGGQGAHEQYF. Full variable domain (missing parts from reference TRBV9 and TRBJ2-7): DSGVTQTPKHLITATGQRVTLRCSPRSGDLSVYWYQQSLDQGLQFLIQYYNGEERAKGNILERFSAQQFPDLHSELNLSSLELGDSALYFCASSVGGQGAHEQYFGPGTRLTVT.

This clonotype was counted many times. CDR3 loop: CSARGGQTPEAFF. CDR3 coding DNA: TGCAGTGCTAGAGGGGGACAGACTCCTGAAGCTTTCTTT. The chain employs TRBV20-1 and TRBJ1-1; 7 bases fit TRBD1. From germline, CDR1 is DFQATT and CDR2 SNEGSKA (reference sequence). V lost 1 base to trimming and J lost 6 bases; unmatched junction nucleotides: 5. This CDR3 has 13 residues.

This clonotype was observed many times. J is TRBJ2-1 and V is TRBV6-5; tentative D call: TRBD2 (5 bases). There are 12 residues in the CDR3. V was cut by 2 bases and J by 6 bases, with 5 bases left in between. Per the germline V gene, CDR1 is MNHEY and CDR2 is SVGAGI. The CDR3 here is CASSYRGNEQFF. The CDR3 DNA reads TGTGCCAGCAGTTACCGGGGCAATGAGCAGTTCTTC.

This clonotype has a count of ten or more. This CDR3 reads CASSDSGGATDTQYF. The CDR3 DNA reads as TGTGCCAGCAGTGACAGCGGGGGGGCCACAGATACGCAGTATTTT. The chain employs TRBV6-4 and TRBJ2-3; 10 nucleotides agree with TRBD2. CDR1 and CDR2 (germline): MRHNA, SNTAGT. V was clipped by 2 bases and J by 2 bases; unmatched bases: 1. There are 15 residues in the CDR3.

On this clonotype: A much larger clone differs by one base, so this may be a read error. The chain uses TRBV6-2 or TRBV6-3 and TRBJ2-3, with a tentative D call TRBD2 (5 bases). CDR1 and CDR2 from the germline V gene are MNHEY and SVGEGT. This CDR3 has 15 residues. The germline V and J ends were trimmed by 6 bases and 8 bases, with 21 bases remaining between them. The CDR3 sequence: CASSDILSVGGTQYF. The CDR3 DNA follows: TGTGCCAGCAGCGACATCTTGTCGGTCGGAGGTACGCAGTATTTT.

This clonotype was counted a single time. The rearrangement links TRBV25-1 to TRBJ2-7; 11 bases are a match to TRBD1. The V segment lost 8 bases and the J segment 3 bases; nucleotides outside the gene matches: 9. The CDR3 totals 15 residues. Germline loops: CDR1 MGHDK, CDR2 SYGVNS. The CDR3 nucleotides are TGTGCCAGCGGGAACGGACAGGGGGCACTCTACGAGCAGTACTTC. Translating gives CASGNGQGALYEQYF.